A single T cell receptor beta chain is shown here with its context. The data belong to a study of blood T cell repertoires in COVID-19. Study-level information: T cells, B-cell-depleted T cells, or PBMCs supplied cDNA or gDNA.

CDR1 is KGHSH, CDR2 LQKENI, per germline. This CDR3 has 15 residues. The junction had 2 bases not matched to a gene; V was cut back by 4 bases and J by 1 base. Per the original data handling: Counts of nucleated cells, estimated from reference gene primer amplification, were obtained. The assay was immunoSEQ multiplex PCR, and TCRdb's table has in-frame clones only and misses some. The DNA was the basis for D and trimming; V, J and clone size are from that table. The profile covers approximately 400,000 clones, with 70% to 85% appearing a single time and 0.85% to 1.3% taken by the ten largest. What was sequenced was peripheral blood. The sequence was collected from a human donor with acute or convalescent COVID-19. The donor label of this sample is uncertain. This chain connects TRBV18 to TRBJ2-5; TRBD2 aligns across 11 bases. In nucleotides, the CDR3 is TGTGCCAGCTCACAGGGACTAGCGGTCCAAGAGACCCAGTACTTC. Its protein product is CASSQGLAVQETQYF.